These T cell receptor beta chains were read from a single sample in a study of shared clonotypes between healthy human individuals. TCRdb's table, derived via immunoSEQ multiplex PCR, lists solely in-frame clones and lacks some. The sample shows approximately 640,000 clones, about three quarters of them seen only once. Material for sequencing was memory CD4+ T cells sorted from blood. The receptors stem from a woman aged 25 to 39 in good health. Both conserved end residues are part of each CDR3. A D gene is named only where the DNA matches it firmly. Size is stated for part of the rows, as once, few or many counts, or as a class when the clone is expanded.

clone_size	j_call	v_call	d_call	cdr3_nt	cdr3_aa
once	TRBJ2-7	TRBV6-6	.	TGTGCCAGCAGCAGATCCGGGACCAACTACGAGCAGTACTTC	CASSRSGTNYEQYF
.	TRBJ2-1	TRBV13	.	TGTGCCAGCAGCTTTAGGGGTAATGAGCAGTTCTTC	CASSFRGNEQFF
.	TRBJ2-2	TRBV2	.	TGTGCCAGCAGTGTTCAGTCGAACACCGGGGAGCTGTTTTTT	CASSVQSNTGELFF
.	TRBJ2-7	TRBV6-5	.	TGTGCCAGCAGGCCAGGTGACGGGAGAGTTGGAGAGCAGTACTTC	CASRPGDGRVGEQYF
many	TRBJ1-5	TRBV6-1	.	TGTGCCAGCAGTGAAGTAGGAGGGGCTAGCAATCAGCCCCAGCATTTT	CASSEVGGASNQPQHF
.	TRBJ2-3	TRBV29-1	.	TGCAGCGCTATGACAGCCAAGACAGATACGCAGTATTTT	CSAMTAKTDTQYF
.	TRBJ1-2	TRBV5-1	.	TGCGCCAGCAGCATCAGGGAGGCGGGCTTGCGGGGCTATGGCTACACCTTC	CASSIREAGLRGYGYTF
.	TRBJ2-7	TRBV11-2	TRBD2	TGTGCCAGCAGCTCGTCCCGGGAGGCCTACGAGCAGTACTTC	CASSSSREAYEQYF
.	TRBJ1-5	TRBV2	.	TGTGCCAGCAGTGTCGTTGGCAGGGCTAATCAGCCCCAGCATTTT	CASSVVGRANQPQHF
.	TRBJ1-2	TRBV28	.	TGTGCCAGCAGTTTATCTCAGGGTGGCTATGGCTACACCTTC	CASSLSQGGYGYTF
.	TRBJ2-3	TRBV18	.	TGTGCCAGCTCACCGAGGGCCGCAGATACGCAGTATTTT	CASSPRAADTQYF
.	TRBJ2-3	TRBV7-9	.	TGTGCCAGCAGCTCCAAAAGGGGCCAGAGAACTAGCACAGATACGCAGTATTTT	CASSSKRGQRTSTDTQYF
.	TRBJ2-5	TRBV6-5	TRBD2	TGTGCCAGCAGTTCGCTAGCGGGGGGAGTGACCCAGTACTTC	CASSSLAGGVTQYF
.	TRBJ2-5	TRBV11-2	TRBD2	TGTGCCAGCAGCTTAAGGAGTTGGACTAGCGGGAGTGAGACCCAGTACTTC	CASSLRSWTSGSETQYF
.	TRBJ2-5	TRBV6-5	.	TGTGCCAGCAGGCAAAATAGCGGAGGGGGGGAGACCCAGTACTTC	CASRQNSGGGETQYF
.	TRBJ2-2	TRBV5-1	.	TGCGCCAGCAGCTTGGTGTCTAGATCCATTCCCGGGGAGCTGTTTTTT	CASSLVSRSIPGELFF
few	TRBJ2-7	TRBV4-2	TRBD2	TGTGCCAGCAGCCAAGAAAAGCGGGGGCACTACGAGCAGTACTTC	CASSQEKRGHYEQYF
.	TRBJ1-2	TRBV5-1	.	TGCGCCAGCAGCTTGGTGTCAGAAACTGGCTACACCTTC	CASSLVSETGYTF
.	TRBJ2-3	TRBV27	.	TGTGCCAGCAGTTTGACAGGAGGGCCAGATACGCAGTATTTT	CASSLTGGPDTQYF
.	TRBJ1-2	TRBV2	.	TGTGCCAGTCACAGGGTGCGTGGCTACACCTTC	CASHRVRGYTF
few	TRBJ1-2	TRBV27	TRBD1	TGTGCCAGCAGTTTACAGGGGGACTATGGCTACACCTTC	CASSLQGDYGYTF
few	TRBJ2-6	TRBV16	.	TGTGCCAGCAGCCAATCGATTGGGTCTGGGGCCAACGTCCTGACTTTC	CASSQSIGSGANVLTF
.	TRBJ2-5	TRBV7-8	.	TGTGCCAGCAGCAAGAGGTTTTCAAATACCGACAGGGAGACCCAGTACTTC	CASSKRFSNTDRETQYF
.	TRBJ2-5	TRBV7-9	.	TGTGCCAGCAGCTCGGGTTTAGGGACCCAGTACTTC	CASSSGLGTQYF
.	TRBJ2-7	TRBV4-2	.	TGTGCCAGCAGCCCCCGTGGTACTAGCCAAGACGAGCAGTACTTC	CASSPRGTSQDEQYF
few	TRBJ1-5	TRBV15	.	TGTGCCACCAGCAGAGTACTTATAGGGTGGCAGCCCCAGCATTTT	CATSRVLIGWQPQHF
.	TRBJ2-3	TRBV19	TRBD1	TGTGCCAGTAGAGATGGACAGGTCACAGATACGCAGTATTTT	CASRDGQVTDTQYF
many	TRBJ1-2	TRBV29-1	.	TGCAGCGTTGAGCAGCTTACTAACTATGGCTACACCTTC	CSVEQLTNYGYTF
.	TRBJ2-7	TRBV29-1	.	TGCAGCGTGGTAACCCTTGGGACACCTGGATCCTACGAGCAGTACTTC	CSVVTLGTPGSYEQYF
few	TRBJ2-7	TRBV11-2	TRBD2	TGTGCCAGCAGCATTAGCGGGATTCCCTACGAGCAGTACTTC	CASSISGIPYEQYF
.	TRBJ2-7	TRBV4-1	TRBD2	TGCGCCAGCAGCCAAGGGGTGCTAGCGGGGACCTACGAGCAGTACTTC	CASSQGVLAGTYEQYF
.	TRBJ2-1	TRBV11-3	.	TGTGCCAGCAGCATAACGCGGGGTTCCAATGAGCAGTTCTTC	CASSITRGSNEQFF
.	TRBJ2-3	TRBV12-5	.	TGTGCTAGTGGTTTTTGGGGCGTCACAGATACGCAGTATTTT	CASGFWGVTDTQYF
.	TRBJ2-1	TRBV10-1	.	TGCGCCAGCAGTGAGGGTGGTAGCGGCTACAATGAGCAGTTCTTC	CASSEGGSGYNEQFF
.	TRBJ1-1	TRBV28	.	TGTGCCAGCAGTTTAGGGGGGGGAACCTGGAGGCGGGCTTTCTTT	CASSLGGGTWRRAFF
few	TRBJ2-1	TRBV7-6	TRBD2	TGTGCCAGCAGCTCGACGACTAGCGGGACCACCGCGGGGAATGAGCAGTTCTTC	CASSSTTSGTTAGNEQFF
.	TRBJ2-7	TRBV18	TRBD1	TGTGCCAGCTCACCAGGGGACAGTTGGGGTGGCTACGAGCAGTACTTC	CASSPGDSWGGYEQYF
.	TRBJ2-3	TRBV9	TRBD2	TGTGCCAGCTCGCGGGGGTTCACAGATACGCAGTATTTT	CASSRGFTDTQYF
many	TRBJ1-1	TRBV20-1	.	TGCAGTGCTAGTTTGGGGAAAAAAGCTTTCTTT	CSASLGKKAFF
.	TRBJ2-1	TRBV2	TRBD2	TGTGCCAGCAGTAGGAGCGGGAGTATCAACAATGAGCAGTTCTTC	CASSRSGSINNEQFF